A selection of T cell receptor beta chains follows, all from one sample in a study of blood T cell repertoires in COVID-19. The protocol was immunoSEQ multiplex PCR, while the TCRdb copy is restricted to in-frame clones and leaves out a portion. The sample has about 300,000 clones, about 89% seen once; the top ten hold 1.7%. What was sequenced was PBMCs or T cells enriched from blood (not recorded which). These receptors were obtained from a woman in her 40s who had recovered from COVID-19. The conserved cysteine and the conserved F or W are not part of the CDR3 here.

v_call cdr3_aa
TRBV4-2 ASSQVGQHREKLF
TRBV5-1 ASSLTGPYGYT
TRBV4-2 ASSQDGRRGNQPQH
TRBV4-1 ASSQDHRGTEAF
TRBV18 ASSPYSGKSSGANVLT
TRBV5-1 ASSLAPVAANYGYT
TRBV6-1 ASSEVAGPASKLF
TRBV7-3 ASSQDRGKYNEQF
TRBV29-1 SVDREGGAFYNEQF
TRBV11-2 ASSSAGTGRGGYT
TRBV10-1 ASSGDGPTDTQY
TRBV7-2 ASSRDRNEKLF
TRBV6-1 ASSEGQVNTGELF
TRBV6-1 ASSERGQAKAF
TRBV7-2 ASRAGGPIRTDTQY
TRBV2 ASSEASQAGSPYNEQF
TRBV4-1 ASSPLRGYT
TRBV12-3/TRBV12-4 ASSSPSSEQY
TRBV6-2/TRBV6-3 ASSAGGGYQETQY
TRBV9 ASSASTGTPGNTIY
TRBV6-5 ASRARGSFYNEQF
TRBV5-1 ASSLGGGKETQY
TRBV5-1 ASSSWDRGSETQY
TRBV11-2 ASSFRWSGSLGEQY
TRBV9 ASSVGSMADEQF
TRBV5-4 ASSLGGAWADTQY
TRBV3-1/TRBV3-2 ASSENWGVKTQY
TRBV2 ASRDRGNIQY
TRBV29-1 SVIGAPGSPLH
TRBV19 ASSPDWLRNQPQH
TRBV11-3 ASSPDPQAPAF
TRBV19 ASSIRQGEAF
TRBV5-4 ASSASTGVSEKLF
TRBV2 ASTPPGLAGGNTGELF
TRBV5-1 ASLGGAGNTEAF
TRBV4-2 ASSQDSGIRHGPGELF
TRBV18 ASSHPVGRGSTDTQY
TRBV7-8 ASTLGGWGRGTEAF
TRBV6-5 ASRAGGETQY
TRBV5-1 ASSPEGQNGYT
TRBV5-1 ASRPGQGVNTEAF
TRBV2 ASKNEGLAYEQY
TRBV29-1 SVGGLADYSIRFHNEQF
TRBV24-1 ATGGGGTDTQY
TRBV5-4 ASSLRDSSGYT
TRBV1 TSGWTSGRPGAETQY
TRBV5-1 ASSLNPGTGIHEQY
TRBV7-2 ASSSFYGGLDTQY
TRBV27 ASSLRPDTEQF
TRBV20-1 SASPRVGEKLF
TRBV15 ATSRARVGTEAF
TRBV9 ASSVAFNPSGIHEQF
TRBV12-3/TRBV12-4 ASRGESSYEQY
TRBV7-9 ASSLSDTGELF
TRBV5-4 ASSLSWTGNYGYT